Listed below are T cell receptor beta chains from one sample, sequenced in a study of regulatory T cells in long-lasting Graves disease. Each CDR3 protein gets one entry after TCRdb re-called the multiplex PCR reads with MiXCR. The top ten hold around 7% of the sample, which has hundreds of thousands of distinct CDR3 sequences, roughly 21% seen once. The sequences come from peripheral blood mononuclear cells (PBMCs), collected when the disease was refractory, from a patient treated with antithyroid drugs. These receptors all stem from a female donor with Graves disease. Each CDR3 is given with its conserved first and last residue. A D gene is named only where the DNA matches it firmly. A row's size may be missing; if present it is once, few, many or a size class.

>TRBJ2-7|TRBD2|TRBV20-1|NA
CSAPKTSGGLSYEQYF
TGCAGTGCTCCTAAGACTAGCGGGGGGCTCTCCTACGAGCAGTACTTC
>TRBJ2-3|NA|TRBV12-3/TRBV12-4|once
CASSLVGAKDTQYF
TGTGCCAGCAGTTTAGTGGGGGCTAAAGATACGCAGTATTTT
>TRBJ2-1|NA|TRBV2|NA
CASSDSRGQYNEQFF
TGTGCCAGCAGTGATAGCAGGGGCCAATACAATGAGCAGTTCTTC
>TRBJ2-5|NA|TRBV4-3|NA
CASSQAGEQETQYF
TGCGCCAGCAGCCAAGCAGGGGAACAAGAGACCCAGTACTTC
>TRBJ2-7|NA|TRBV9|few
CASSVGVGKGEQYF
TGTGCCAGCAGCGTAGGAGTAGGGAAAGGCGAGCAGTACTTC
>TRBJ2-7|NA|TRBV6-1|NA
CASRRGSSYEQYF
TGTGCCAGCAGGCGGGGCAGCTCCTACGAGCAGTACTTC
>TRBJ1-2|NA|TRBV28|many
CASSLFAPGQDAYGYTF
TGTGCCAGCAGTTTATTTGCCCCGGGACAAGATGCCTATGGCTACACCTTC
>TRBJ1-1|NA|TRBV9|few
CASSVEGRPNTEAFF
TGTGCCAGCAGCGTAGAGGGCAGACCGAACACTGAAGCTTTCTTT
>TRBJ2-1|TRBD2|TRBV7-7|few
CASSLGLAGGDEQFF
TGTGCTAGCAGCTTAGGGCTAGCGGGAGGGGATGAGCAGTTCTTC
>TRBJ2-5|TRBD1|TRBV2|many
CASGQGRETQYF
TGTGCCAGTGGACAGGGCCGGGAGACCCAGTACTTC
>TRBJ2-5|NA|TRBV6-9|many
CASSYQGSGTQYF
TGTGCCAGCAGTTACCAGGGTTCCGGGACCCAGTACTTC
>TRBJ1-5|NA|TRBV6-1|many
CASSVFLGNQPQHF
TGTGCCAGCAGCGTCTTTCTCGGGAATCAGCCCCAGCATTTT
>TRBJ2-1|TRBD2|TRBV28|NA
CASGSGGSEQFF
TGTGCCAGCGGAAGCGGGGGCAGTGAGCAGTTCTTC
>TRBJ2-5|NA|TRBV20-1|NA
CSAEEGGGETQYF
TGCAGTGCAGAGGAGGGGGGAGGAGAGACCCAGTACTTC
>TRBJ2-7|NA|TRBV3-1|few
CASSQPAGTARGEQYF
TGTGCCAGCAGCCAACCCGCCGGGACGGCCCGCGGCGAGCAGTACTTC
>TRBJ2-7|NA|TRBV20-1|few
CSARVPDFGQTIYEQYF
TGCAGTGCTAGAGTTCCAGACTTCGGACAGACCATCTACGAGCAGTACTTC
>TRBJ2-7|NA|TRBV5-8|NA
CASSFGALYEQYF
TGTGCCAGCAGCTTCGGGGCCCTCTACGAGCAGTACTTC
>TRBJ1-1|TRBD1|TRBV5-1|few
CASSLDRGPGNTEAFF
TGCGCCAGCAGCCTCGACAGGGGGCCTGGCAACACTGAAGCTTTCTTT
>TRBJ2-1|NA|TRBV6-2/TRBV6-3|NA
CASSYLLGNEQFF
TGTGCCAGCAGTTACCTTCTTGGCAATGAGCAGTTCTTC
>TRBJ1-2|NA|TRBV3-1|many
CASAQAGGYTF
TGTGCCAGCGCCCAGGCGGGGGGCTACACCTTC
>TRBJ2-7|NA|TRBV11-2|NA
CASSGRDLPGEQYF
TGTGCCAGCAGCGGGCGGGACCTCCCCGGAGAGCAGTACTTC
>TRBJ2-5|NA|TRBV7-8|NA
CASSAFSRDEETQYF
TGTGCCAGCAGCGCATTTTCCCGGGACGAAGAGACCCAGTACTTC
>TRBJ2-4|TRBD1|TRBV6-1|many
CARTGLPMEEAKNIQYF
TGTGCAAGGACAGGACTCCCTATGGAAGAGGCCAAAAACATTCAGTACTTC
>TRBJ1-4|NA|TRBV3-1|NA
CASSGGGTNEKLFF
TGTGCCAGCAGCGGGGGGGGGACTAATGAAAAACTGTTTTTT